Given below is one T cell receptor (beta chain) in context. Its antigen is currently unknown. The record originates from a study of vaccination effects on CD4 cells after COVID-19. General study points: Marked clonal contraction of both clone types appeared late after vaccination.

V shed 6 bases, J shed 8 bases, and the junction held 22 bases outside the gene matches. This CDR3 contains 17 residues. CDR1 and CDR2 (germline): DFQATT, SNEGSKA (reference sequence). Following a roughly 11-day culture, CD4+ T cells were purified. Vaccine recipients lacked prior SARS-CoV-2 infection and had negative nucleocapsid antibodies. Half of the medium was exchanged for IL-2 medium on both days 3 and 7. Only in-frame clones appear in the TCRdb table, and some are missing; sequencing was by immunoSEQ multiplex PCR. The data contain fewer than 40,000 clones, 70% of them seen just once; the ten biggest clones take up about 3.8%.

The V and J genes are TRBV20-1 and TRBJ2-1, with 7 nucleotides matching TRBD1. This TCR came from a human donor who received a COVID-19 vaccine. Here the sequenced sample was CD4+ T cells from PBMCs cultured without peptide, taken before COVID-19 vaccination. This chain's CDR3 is CSASGQGEKTSLDEQFF. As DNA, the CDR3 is TGCAGTGCCAGTGGGCAGGGGGAGAAGACTTCCCTGGATGAGCAGTTCTTC.